What follows describes a single T cell receptor (beta chain). Germline V gene sequence: CDR1 KGHDR, CDR2 SFDVKD. This CDR3 is built from 16 residues. V lost 2 bases to trimming and J lost 7 bases; unmatched junction nucleotides: 7. In the authors' workflow: For nucleated cells, counts were estimated from reference gene primer amplification. Assay used: immunoSEQ multiplex PCR; TCRdb lists only in-frame clones, some missing. Clone size and V and J calls were adopted from that table, with D and trimming inferred from the DNA. The sample contains roughly 46,000 clones, less than 90% of which appear only once. This entry comes from a study of blood T cell repertoires in COVID-19. Study summary: Some COVID-19 samples were acute and others convalescent; all came from the United States, Italy and Spain. T cells, B-cell-depleted T cells, or PBMCs provided the cDNA or gDNA that served as material.

Specimen: peripheral blood. The rearrangement uses TRBV24-1 and TRBJ2-1; 10 nucleotides agree with TRBD2. The origin of this receptor is a man aged 55 to 69 with active COVID-19. The CDR3 loop is CATSDYASGRVNEQFF. The DNA for the CDR3 is TGTGCCACCAGTGATTATGCCAGCGGGAGGGTTAATGAGCAGTTCTTC.